The present TCR beta chain was sequenced within a study of PD-L1 blockade in urothelial cancer (dated by TCRdb to the late 2010s). The study in broad terms: Therapy was started around 2014 for all patients, and atezolizumab 1,200 mg was administered intravenously every 3 weeks. About nine tenths of the roughly 29 patients were identified as males with urothelial cancer of bladder origin, and a prior smoking history was reported by 18 of 29 patients. Patients had an ECOG performance status of 0 or 1 and had received between 0 and 3 prior chemotherapy regimens. Blood samples were analyzed at 3 weeks after treatment start (second dose) and at 6 weeks after treatment start. Blood samples yielded a median of roughly 150,000 T cells and more than 80,000 unique TCRs, with median clonality 0.080. The study, an exploratory multi-omic analysis, examined somatic, immune and clinical correlates of response to PD-L1 blockade with atezolizumab in urothelial cancer. TCR sequencing covered pretreatment tumor samples and matched, serially collected peripheral blood taken before and after atezolizumab treatment. Durable clinical benefit was defined as a progression-free survival longer than 6 months, and TCR features were additionally tested against progression-free survival and overall survival. In the same patients who had TCR sequencing, pretreatment tumors also underwent whole exome sequencing and RNA sequencing. Some ten patients reached durable clinical benefit, while roughly 22 patients did not. Pretreatment blood TCR-seq was available for about 28 patients, at least one posttreatment blood collection was obtained for some 25 patients, and tumor TCR-seq was available for some 25 patients.

The junction carries 12 bases between V and J, which are trimmed by 2 bases and 5 bases respectively. The CDR3, from cysteine to phenylalanine, totals 15 residues. The kept DNA is CDR3 alone, 45 bases in frame from the first base. Based on the germline V gene, the CDR1 and CDR2 sequences are MNHEY and SVGAGI. Overall study outcomes, separate from this receptor: A pretreatment peripheral blood TCR clonality below the median was linked to improved progression-free and overall survival. Patients with durable benefit showed greater expansion of tumor-associated TCR clones in peripheral blood 3 weeks after starting treatment (n of about 20, p = 0.022). Because of the small sample size (n ≈ 27) and the many exploratory analyses performed, the results are intended to be regarded as hypothesis-generating.

Synthetic TCR analog templates were spiked into each PCR to estimate absolute template abundance from read counts. The immunoSEQ assay was used to amplify TCRbeta CDR3 regions from genomic DNA with bias-controlled V and J gene primers. Sequencing of rearranged TCRbeta segments was performed at approximately 20X coverage. For the original study's pipeline: Sequencing errors were corrected by clustering and CDR3s were annotated against IMGT to assign V, D and J genes. Downstream analyses used only productive TCRbeta rearrangements, leaving out any out-of-frame or stop-codon sequences. Clonality was calculated as one minus the Shannon entropy normalized by the log of the number of unique productive sequences. Fisher's exact test with Benjamini-Hochberg correction, using a cutoff of adjusted p below 0.01, was how clones that differed between time points or between blood and tumor were identified. TCRdb mirrors the immuneACCESS table, restricted to in-frame sequences. Some clones are absent from its copies; in checked studies, under half trace to an unresolved V gene, and the reason for the others is unknown. D and trimming were read from the DNA, whereas the V and J calls and clone size are those reported in that table. In all, the sample holds 85,000 to 100,000 clones, and over 75% of those were seen once. 1.5% to 2% of the sample goes to the ten largest clones.

The time point label, read with the paper, signifies: pretreatment peripheral blood. A total of some 30 patients with locally advanced or metastatic urothelial carcinoma, treated at Memorial Sloan Kettering on a trial protocol, made up the cohort. Peripheral blood mononuclear cells were collected pretreatment and during treatment, with between 1 and 8 total time points obtained per patient. The Qiagen DNeasy Blood extraction kit was used to purify genomic DNA from total PBMCs and from tumor samples. Collected pretreatment and during treatment, PBMCs were isolated and stored as previously described. A remark on this clone: Its target antigen remains unknown. No base quality information exists; no much larger clone differs at one position.

Here the chain combines TRBV6-5 and TRBJ2-2, with a tentative D gene TRBD1 over 5 matching bases. The specimen was PBMCs, collected around atezolizumab (anti-PD-L1) treatment. The source of this sequence is a man between 60 and 75 years old with urothelial cancer. The CDR3 here reads CASSYTPGRTGELFF. The nucleotides read TGTGCCAGCAGTTACACCCCAGGGCGGACCGGGGAGCTGTTTTTT.